Sequencing of this TCR beta chain was carried out in a study of T cells in Graves' hyperthyroidism and ophthalmopathy (dated by TCRdb to between 2018 and 2020). Describing the broader study: Peripheral blood was sampled at the time of initial diagnosis, prior to any treatment. To identify TCR V-J signatures that set the groups apart, the researchers used a discovery cohort of 100 or so patients, made up of 43 with Graves' ophthalmopathy and some 58 with stable Graves' hyperthyroidism. Whether ophthalmopathy could be predicted prospectively was tested in an independent validation cohort made up of under 20 hyperthyroidism patients plus 17 patients who later progressed to ophthalmopathy. The 100 discovery patients were divided at random into training and test sets in a 7:3 ratio. In addition, the study compared T-cell repertoires in thyroid tissue and in blood from several Graves' hyperthyroidism patients. After sampling, hyperthyroidism patients received methimazole starting at 30 mg daily, and ophthalmopathy patients received high-dose intravenous methylprednisolone. The paper describes TCR Vbeta CDR3 sequencing of some 130 peripheral blood samples, made up of 43 ophthalmopathy patients, approximately 76 hyperthyroidism patients and 17 progressor patients.

Here is what the overall study found, with its caveats: During validation, the model predicted progression to ophthalmopathy a median of around six months ahead of onset, with around 65% sensitivity and 72% to 80% specificity. No statistical method was used to fix the sample size in advance, and group allocation was not hidden from the investigators. Most expanded thyroid clonotypes (frequency above 0.001) were also detected in blood, a finding suggesting that blood repertoires may reflect thyroid immune responses. A model built on a 13 V-J signature distinguished ophthalmopathy from stable hyperthyroidism, reaching 87.88% sensitivity and under 84% specificity in cross-validation and 80%/75% in testing.

This clonotype was seen at least ten times. What this receptor recognizes is not known. Base qualities are missing; no much larger clone stands one base away. The TCR beta CDR3 regions were amplified from the RNA transcripts. For the first round of RT-PCR on the TCR CDR3, the HTBI primer set was used together with the Qiagen OneStep RT-PCR kit. A second multiplex PCR round built the libraries, followed by size selection and purification. The libraries were sequenced on an Illumina HiSeq2000 using paired-end 100 bp reads. The paper's data handling went like this. SOAPnuke was used to process the raw data, with reads discarded if the reads contained adapters or uncalled bases, had a mean Phred below 15, or lacked an exact constant-primer or identifier match. COPE v1.2.5 was used to merge the high-quality paired reads, and each unique nucleotide sequence was defined as a clonotype. MiTCR v1.1 was used to align the clonotypes against IMGT TRBV, TRBD and TRBJ reference segments. The analysis was restricted to V-J combinations with a frequency above 0.0001, which together covered over 99% of the repertoires. A TCS score was defined as the ratio between F50 (clonal expansion) and ExV (chaos), using BLOSUM62-based TCRdist between CDR3 peptides within each V-J. Welch's t-statistics and random forest reduced around 510 V-J features to roughly 13, which were used in a naive Bayes classifier (R e1071). TCRdb reworked the public reads: Q25 trimming with fastp, MiXCR clone assembly, productive beta chains retained. CDR3 protein duplicates are merged, each entry listing the most common genes and DNA. TCRdb assigned the V and J calls; the authors' analysis was not used. The sample table records about 350,000 distinct CDR3 sequences; roughly 14% of these occur just once. The ten largest make up roughly 25% of the sample.

Graves' hyperthyroidism was defined as stable when no progression to ophthalmopathy occurred over 18 months of follow-up. The hyperthyroidism patients were between 18 and 65 years old and newly diagnosed, with a disease duration of less than 2 months. Any patient with an uncontrolled infection, another autoimmune disease, pregnancy or lactation was excluded. Diagnoses were established on the basis of clinical symptoms, serum thyroxine and TRAb, thyroid ultrasound, and orbital computed tomography. Ficoll-Paque density gradient centrifugation was used to isolate PBMCs from under 11 ml of fresh peripheral blood. Total RNA was extracted with Trizol reagent, and quality was checked on an Agilent 2100 Bioanalyzer. CDR1 SGHDN and CDR2 FVKESK were looked up in the germline V gene. Trimming leaves V shorter by 6 bases and J shorter by 5 bases, with the junction holding 2 bases beyond the gene matches. Counted from cysteine to phenylalanine, this CDR3 has 14 amino acids. Of all the DNA, just the CDR3 is kept, 42 bases in frame from base 1.

The rearrangement combines TRBV14 with TRBJ2-5; the junction holds 14 bases that match TRBD2. Sequenced material: blood. This clonotype originated in a woman aged 30 to 39 with Graves' hyperthyroidism. The DNA sequence reads TGTGCCAGCAGTCGGACTAGCGGGAGGGAGACCCAGTACTTC. It encodes CASSRTSGRETQYF.